Listed below are T cell receptor beta chains from one sample, sequenced in a study of immune characterization of retroperitoneal liposarcoma. TCRdb fed the PCR reads into MiXCR, producing one record per CDR3 protein. The sample lists fewer than 13,000 distinct CDR3 sequences; roughly a quarter were seen once. Material for sequencing was tumor tissue. Source of these receptors: a male donor with retroperitoneal liposarcoma. The CDR3 runs from the conserved cysteine through the conserved F or W. D genes are given only for firm matches. The size field is filled for only some rows; it gives once, few, many or a size class.

j_call | clone_size | v_call | d_call | cdr3_aa | cdr3_nt
TRBJ2-5 | NA | TRBV6-1 | NA | CASTRGWETQYF | TGTGCCAGCACGCGAGGGTGGGAGACCCAGTACTTC
TRBJ1-2 | few | TRBV6-1 | NA | CASSPNRLKYGYTF | TGTGCCAGCAGCCCGAACCGATTAAAGTATGGCTACACCTTC
TRBJ2-2 | many | TRBV7-2 | NA | CASRLGPGELFF | TGTGCCAGCAGATTGGGGCCTGGGGAGCTGTTTTTT
TRBJ2-3 | many | TRBV6-2/TRBV6-3 | NA | CASSYFGLFPSTDTQYF | TGTGCCAGCAGTTACTTCGGGCTCTTCCCTAGCACAGATACGCAGTATTTT
TRBJ2-7 | medium-sized | TRBV6-5 | NA | CASSYAAYEQYF | TGTGCCAGCAGTTACGCCGCCTACGAGCAGTACTTC
TRBJ2-3 | NA | TRBV5-4 | TRBD1 | CASRPGQGPGDTQYF | TGTGCCAGCAGACCGGGACAGGGGCCGGGAGATACGCAGTATTTT
TRBJ2-3 | medium-sized | TRBV7-3 | TRBD2 | CASSFGLAADTQYF | TGTGCCAGCAGCTTTGGACTAGCGGCAGATACGCAGTATTTT
TRBJ2-5 | medium-sized | TRBV7-8 | NA | CASSSSGETQYF | TGTGCCAGCAGCAGTTCGGGAGAGACCCAGTACTTC
TRBJ2-1 | few | TRBV6-1 | NA | CASNRQVYSSYNEQFF | TGTGCCAGCAACCGACAGGTCTACAGCTCCTACAATGAGCAGTTCTTC
TRBJ1-1 | NA | TRBV6-1 | NA | CASREGMAFF | TGTGCCAGCAGAGAGGGTATGGCTTTCTTT
TRBJ2-1 | NA | TRBV12-3/TRBV12-4 | NA | CASSFRQLGNEQFF | TGTGCCAGCAGTTTTAGACAGCTAGGGAATGAGCAGTTCTTC
TRBJ2-1 | medium-sized | TRBV6-1 | TRBD1 | CASSERVGGLYEQFF | TGTGCCAGCAGTGAAAGAGTAGGGGGCCTCTACGAGCAGTTCTTC
TRBJ2-6 | large | TRBV6-1 | NA | CASKQTSGANVLTF | TGTGCCAGCAAGCAGACCTCTGGGGCCAACGTCCTGACTTTC
TRBJ1-1 | few | TRBV12-3/TRBV12-4 | NA | CASSYRGSSTEAFF | TGTGCCAGCAGTTATCGGGGTTCGAGCACTGAAGCTTTCTTT
TRBJ2-5 | few | TRBV6-1 | TRBD2 | CASAKGGAGQETQYF | TGTGCCAGCGCGAAGGGAGGGGCCGGTCAAGAGACCCAGTACTTC
TRBJ1-3 | NA | TRBV4-1 | NA | CASSQDPGYSGNTIYF | TGCGCCAGCAGCCAAGATCCCGGTTACTCTGGAAACACCATATATTTT
TRBJ2-1 | NA | TRBV12-3/TRBV12-4 | NA | CASSSRGRDIQFF | TGTGCCAGCAGCAGTAGGGGGCGGGACATTCAGTTCTTC
TRBJ1-5 | NA | TRBV6-6 | NA | CASSYSRHGNQPQHF | TGTGCCAGCAGTTACTCGCGTCATGGCAATCAGCCCCAGCATTTT
TRBJ2-5 | NA | TRBV7-6 | TRBD1 | CASSLLWTGVRETQYF | TGTGCCAGCAGCTTATTGTGGACAGGGGTTCGAGAGACCCAGTACTTC
TRBJ2-6 | NA | TRBV7-6 | NA | CASSLESGGNVLTF | TGTGCCAGCAGCTTAGAGTCTGGGGGCAACGTCCTGACTTTC
TRBJ2-7 | many | TRBV27 | NA | CASSLTSNSYEQYF | TGTGCCAGCAGTCTGACCTCTAACTCCTACGAGCAGTACTTC
TRBJ2-7 | NA | TRBV11-2 | NA | CASSASVSGQYF | TGTGCCAGCAGCGCCTCGGTGAGCGGGCAGTACTTC
TRBJ2-7 | many | TRBV6-6 | NA | CASSYSGWYEQYF | TGTGCCAGCAGTTACTCGGGGTGGTACGAGCAGTACTTC
TRBJ2-1 | medium-sized | TRBV7-3 | NA | CASSLDNGAYNEQFF | TGTGCCAGCAGCTTAGACAATGGGGCCTACAATGAGCAGTTCTTC
TRBJ2-1 | medium-sized | TRBV7-2 | TRBD2 | CASSFAGTSGIVNEQFF | TGTGCCAGCAGCTTTGCCGGGACTAGCGGGATCGTTAATGAGCAGTTCTTC
TRBJ2-5 | many | TRBV11-3 | TRBD1 | CASSLGPTGGQETQYF | TGTGCCAGCAGCTTAGGGCCGACAGGGGGCCAAGAGACCCAGTACTTC
TRBJ2-5 | medium-sized | TRBV7-8 | TRBD1 | CASSLTGASYNEQYF | TGTGCCAGCAGCTTGACAGGGGCCTCCTACAATGAGCAGTACTTC
TRBJ1-1 | NA | TRBV6-6 | NA | CASSPGLSNTEAFF | TGTGCCAGCAGTCCGGGGCTTTCGAACACTGAAGCTTTCTTT
TRBJ2-7 | medium-sized | TRBV11-2 | NA | CASSLMPDAYEQYF | TGTGCCAGCAGCTTAATGCCGGACGCCTACGAGCAGTACTTC
TRBJ1-4 | NA | TRBV6-8 | TRBD1 | CASSDPGQGFETLFF | TGTGCCAGCAGTGACCCGGGACAGGGATTTGAAACACTGTTTTTT
TRBJ2-1 | once | TRBV4-3 | TRBD2 | CASSQGLAEPEQFF | TGCGCCAGCAGCCAAGGACTAGCGGAGCCCGAGCAGTTCTTC
TRBJ2-3 | medium-sized | TRBV7-9 | TRBD2 | CASSRGLIGLAVNTSTDTQYF | TGTGCCAGCAGCCGAGGACTTATCGGACTAGCGGTAAATACTAGCACAGATACGCAGTATTTT
TRBJ2-7 | medium-sized | TRBV11-3 | NA | CASSPLGVLSYEQYF | TGTGCCAGCAGCCCCCTGGGGGTATTGAGCTACGAGCAGTACTTC
TRBJ2-1 | NA | TRBV6-1 | NA | CASSVEGAYEQFF | TGTGCCAGCAGTGTTGAGGGAGCCTACGAGCAGTTCTTC
TRBJ2-7 | many | TRBV6-1 | TRBD2 | CASSSGLAASYEQYF | TGTGCCAGCAGTTCGGGACTAGCGGCGTCCTACGAGCAGTACTTC
TRBJ2-1 | many | TRBV6-1 | NA | CASGVGGGIRRGQFF | TGTGCCAGCGGGGTGGGGGGCGGGATACGTCGGGGGCAGTTCTTC
TRBJ2-7 | NA | TRBV7-4 | TRBD1 | CASSYFGQGAGEQYF | TGTGCCAGCAGCTACTTCGGACAGGGGGCTGGCGAGCAGTACTTC
TRBJ1-4 | few | TRBV6-1 | NA | CASSEYGSNEKLFF | TGTGCCAGCAGTGAATATGGGTCTAATGAAAAACTGTTTTTT
TRBJ2-7 | few | TRBV6-4 | TRBD1 | CASSGDRGDEQYF | TGTGCCAGCAGTGGGGACAGGGGCGACGAGCAGTACTTC
TRBJ1-4 | few | TRBV7-8 | NA | CASRRGPTSEKLFF | TGTGCCAGCAGACGGGGACCGACTAGTGAAAAACTGTTTTTT
TRBJ1-4 | medium-sized | TRBV6-1 | TRBD1 | CASSRDRGEKLFF | TGTGCCAGCAGCCGGGACAGGGGTGAAAAACTGTTTTTT
TRBJ2-3 | many | TRBV6-5 | NA | CASSYSNTRASDTQYF | TGTGCCAGCAGTTACTCGAACACTAGAGCCTCGGATACGCAGTATTTT
TRBJ1-1 | NA | TRBV12-3/TRBV12-4 | NA | CASSLALGDGEAFF | TGTGCCAGCAGTTTAGCGCTGGGAGACGGTGAAGCTTTCTTT
TRBJ1-4 | NA | TRBV12-3/TRBV12-4 | NA | CASTTQGWSHEANEKLFF | TGTGCCAGCACTACACAGGGTTGGTCCCACGAGGCTAATGAAAAACTGTTTTTT
TRBJ2-7 | NA | TRBV7-2 | NA | CASSLAHRNNEQYF | TGTGCCAGCAGCTTAGCCCATAGGAACAATGAGCAGTACTTC
TRBJ2-7 | few | TRBV27 | NA | CASSTGPYEQYF | TGTGCCAGCAGTACGGGACCTTACGAGCAGTACTTC
TRBJ2-6 | medium-sized | TRBV7-2 | NA | CASSLMADGANVLTF | TGTGCCAGCAGCTTAATGGCGGACGGGGCCAACGTCCTGACTTTC
TRBJ2-1 | NA | TRBV7-8 | NA | CASSLKNRRAYNEQFF | TGTGCCAGCAGCTTGAAGAATCGAAGGGCCTACAATGAGCAGTTCTTC
TRBJ2-2 | NA | TRBV6-1 | NA | CASRLYTGELFF | TGTGCCAGTCGACTCTACACCGGGGAGCTGTTTTTT
TRBJ2-1 | many | TRBV12-3/TRBV12-4 | TRBD1 | CASSPQGTAYEQFF | TGTGCCAGCAGCCCCCAAGGGACAGCCTACGAGCAGTTCTTC